One T cell receptor beta chain is described in this entry. Its matching antigen is unknown. This entry comes from a study of shared clonotypes between healthy human individuals. Findings of the study overall: The study found lower generation probabilities in non-shared clonotypes than in those shared by all four donors.

The CDR3 loop spans 13 amino acids. Germline values: CDR1 LNHDA, CDR2 SQIVND (reference sequence). Deletions cut 3 bases from V and 8 bases from J, with 13 bases between. Healthy adults negative for HIV, lacking recent acute infections or vaccinations, served as donors. Some clones are missing from TCRdb's copy, which holds only in-frame ones; the method was immunoSEQ multiplex PCR. Here the sample spans about 600,000 clones, roughly 97% being singletons. Sequencing used naive CD4+ T cells sorted from blood. Subset described: CD45RA+ positively selected. V gene TRBV19 combines with J gene TRBJ1-2, with a tentative D call TRBD1 (5 bases). The source of this sequence is a woman between 25 and 40 years old in good health. The CDR3 reads CASSIGTAGGYTF. As DNA, the CDR3 is TGTGCCAGTAGTATCGGGACTGCTGGAGGCTACACCTTC.